What follows is one T cell receptor (beta chain) and its context. Its binding antigen is unknown. Base qualities are not recorded, but no much larger clone differs from it by a single base. Clipping removes 6 bases from V and 5 bases from J, with 8 as the unmatched junction base count. From its cysteine to its phenylalanine, the CDR3 spans 14 amino acids. Only the CDR3 DNA stays, 42 bases, in frame from base 1. The CDR1 and CDR2 encoded by the germline V gene are MNHNS and SASEGT. For the multiplex PCR, 52 forward TRBV primers and 13 reverse TRBJ primers were used, and amplification bias was corrected with both assay-based and computational methods. Within the immunoSEQ assay, multiplex PCR amplified rearranged TRB loci from genomic DNA. Sequencing of the TRB amplicons was done on an Illumina HiSeq platform. Turning to the authors' computational methods: Custom algorithms error-filtered the raw sequences and aligned the raw sequences to reference gene sequences, after which the immunoSEQ online tools were used for analysis. Productive and nonproductive TRB rearrangement frequencies were evaluated among both unique and total sequences. Assessment of potential self-reactivity relied on the hydrophobicity of positions 6 and 7 in the TRB CDR3, along with their amino acid composition. For group comparisons, t tests, Mann-Whitney tests or two-way ANOVA were performed in Prism software. Held by TCRdb, this immuneACCESS table contains in-frame sequences only and omits some clones. Under half of the omission traces to an unresolved V gene where checked; the cause of the rest is unknown. Clone size and V and J calls were adopted from that table, with D and trimming inferred from the DNA. Here the sample has tens of thousands of clones; roughly 84% occur a single time. 1.3% of the sample rests with the top ten.

Evidence of autoimmunity was found in all CD3G-deficient patients, and more severe autoimmunity was observed in two of the patients. Patients were tested at ages ranging from 2 to 39 years, and reduced naive and increased memory CD4+ and CD8+ T-cell proportions were found in the patients. CD4+ cells were FACS-sorted into CD25-high CD127-low regulatory T cells and CD25-low CD127-high conventional CD4+ T cells. Roughly six individuals with CD3G deficiency made up the patient group. An international network of physicians across the United States, Europe and Asia provided the patient samples and clinical data. Ficoll density separation was used to isolate peripheral blood mononuclear cells. The entry originates in a study of regulatory T cells (dated by TCRdb to the late 2010s). Concerning the study at large: The study compared T-cell receptor beta repertoires of sorted regulatory, conventional CD4+ and CD8+ T cells in CD3G-deficient patients with those in healthy controls.

The full study reports these points: Repertoires from patients had restricted unique TRB V-J pairs and skewed V and J gene usage, with the strongest effect in regulatory T cells. Enrichment for hydrophobic residues at CDR3 positions 6 and 7 was found in conventional CD4+ T cells from CD3G-deficient patients, suggesting more self-reactive specificities.

The origin of this receptor is a child under 18 with CD3G deficiency. Sequenced: conventional CD4+ T cells sorted from blood. The chain is encoded by TRBV6-1 joined to TRBJ1-1; 8 junctional bases match TRBD1. The CDR3 protein is CASSSDRARTEAFF. The nucleotides read TGTGCCAGCAGCTCGGACAGGGCGAGGACTGAAGCTTTCTTT.